This TCR beta chain stems from a study of cytomegalovirus exposure and HLA in healthy donors. Study summary: Under 85% of 350 to 400 genotyped donors fell in the Caucasian-associated ancestry cluster.

This clone was detected only once. The antigen is undetermined. Findings and limits, study-wide: Most TCR beta V segments were productive about 87% or about 30% of the time in an earlier analysis. The dataset shows that most TCR sequences were rare, while some public TCRs occurred in many donors. Follow-up analysis later connected one missense variant in DCLRE1C with trimming of TCR beta V- and J-genes.

V was clipped by 0 bases and J by 6 bases, with 13 bases between them. The CDR3 consists of 14 residues. From germline, CDR1 is SGHKS and CDR2 YYEKEE (reference sequence). Primers included in the PCR were 60 Vbeta and 13 Jbeta primers. TCRdb's table, derived via immunoSEQ multiplex PCR, lists solely in-frame clones and lacks some. The table shows approximately 120,000 clones, with around 73% occurring only once. The material sequenced was PBMCs. This sequence joins TRBV5-5 and TRBJ2-7; D might be TRBD1 (5 bases). The clonotype comes from a man in his forties in good health and CMV-seronegative. The CDR3 here is CASSLGQPPLEQYF. For the CDR3, the DNA is TGTGCCAGCAGCTTGGGACAGCCACCTCTCGAGCAGTACTTC.